Below are 11 T cell receptor beta chains sequenced from a single sample in a study of blood T cells in healthy people across ages. Primed by a sample-barcoded 5' primer and a J-beta primer mix, a second PCR proceeded for about 6 to 11 cycles. TCRdb ran MiXCR on the 5' RACE reads and lists one entry per CDR3 protein. This table holds roughly 700,000 distinct CDR3 sequences, just under 25% found once. This sample also appeared in a second study, on T cells of mothers and their children.

Sequencing was carried out using blood. Receptors were obtained from a boy younger than 18 in good health.

This clonotype turned up a few times. J is TRBJ1-4 and V is TRBV5-5; D gene uncertain. Germline V gene sequence: CDR1 SGHKS, CDR2 YYEKEE (reference sequence). The CDR3 is 14 residues long. Trimming cost V 3 bases and J 7 bases, with 13 bases left between them. Written as DNA, the CDR3 is TGTGCCAGCAGCTCCTGGGAGGGCGCTGAAAAACTGTTTTTT. As protein: CASSSWEGAEKLFF.

This chain links TRBV6-1 with TRBJ1-3, with D possibly matching TRBD1 (6 bases). Germline V gives CDR1 MNHNS, CDR2 SASEGT. The CDR3 extends over 17 amino acids. Trimming removed 4 bases at V and 0 bases at J, with 16 bases between. The CDR3 DNA follows: TGTGCCAGCAGTGCCCTCGGGACATCGAACTCTGGAAACACCATATATTTT. Translation: CASSALGTSNSGNTIYF.

This clonotype was detected a few times. The chain has TRBV13 and TRBJ2-1; 10 bases line up with TRBD2. The CDR3 totals 15 residues. Germline CDR1 PRHDT, CDR2 FYEKMQ (reference sequence). Germline trimming cut 5 bases from V and 6 bases from J; bases unmatched to any gene: 7. CDR3 sequence: CASSQGLAEFNEQFF. The CDR3 DNA reads TGTGCCAGCAGCCAAGGACTAGCGGAGTTCAATGAGCAGTTCTTC.

The rearrangement links TRBV28 to TRBJ2-1; TRBD1 or TRBD2 may be the D gene (5 bases each). CDR1 and CDR2 from the germline V gene are MDHEN and SYDVKM. The ends were cut back, 7 bases at V and 0 bases at J, with 19 bases in the middle. This CDR3 comprises 17 residues. CDR3 in DNA: TGTGCCAGCACCCTCCCGGGGCCCCTGAGCTCCTACAATGAGCAGTTCTTC. Its protein is CASTLPGPLSSYNEQFF.

V and J are TRBV9 and TRBJ2-1; D not resolved. The DNA end favors TRBJ2-7, so the J call may be wrong. Germline CDR1 reads SGDLS; CDR2 reads YYNGEE. The CDR3 length is 16 residues. This chain's CDR3 is CASSVGPADSTDEQYF. The CDR3 DNA is TGTGCCAGCAGCGTAGGACCTGCAGATAGTACCGACGAGCAGTACTTC.

This clonotype occurred a few times. The chain is built from TRBV2 and TRBJ2-3; 7 positions agree with TRBD2. This CDR3 is built from 14 residues. Losses at the gene ends were 7 bases for V and 3 bases for J; bases not matched to a gene: 7. CDR1 is SNHLY and CDR2 is FYNNEI in the germline V gene. The CDR3 coding sequence is TGTGCCAGCAAACCGGGACTAACGACAGATACGCAGTATTTT. Protein sequence: CASKPGLTTDTQYF.

The rearrangement links TRBV28 to TRBJ1-5; weak D call: TRBD1 (6 bases). Germline CDR1 is MDHEN and CDR2 is SYDVKM. CDR3 size: 13 residues. V was pared by 6 bases and J by 5 bases, with 11 bases between. In nucleotides, the CDR3 is TGTGCCAGCAGAGGGGGGATTCATCAGCCCCAGCATTTT. Translating gives CASRGGIHQPQHF.

This clonotype was detected once. The chain has TRBV20-1 and TRBJ2-5; 7 nucleotides agree with TRBD2. The V and J ends lost 6 bases and 0 bases, in that order; junction bases with no gene match: 10. Germline CDR1 reads DFQATT; CDR2 reads SNEGSKA (reference sequence). CDR3 length: 15 amino acids. CDR3 coding DNA: TGCAGTGCACCTTCCCACACTAGCGACCAAGAGACCCAGTACTTC. This encodes CSAPSHTSDQETQYF.

The chain recombines TRBV28 with TRBJ2-5; perhaps TRBD2 as D (6 bases). V was shortened by 7 bases and J by 2 bases, with 17 bases between the two germline ends. CDR1 MDHEN and CDR2 SYDVKM come from the germline V gene. This CDR3 spans 15 amino acids. The CDR3 loop reads CASKGGSLTQETQYF. CDR3 sequence (DNA): TGTGCCAGCAAAGGAGGGTCCTTAACTCAAGAGACCCAGTACTTC.

This clonotype was seen more than once but under ten times. The chain carries TRBV4-3 and TRBJ2-1; D could derive from TRBD1 or TRBD2 (5 bases each). The CDR3 spans 15 residues. CDR1 is LGHNA, CDR2 YSLEER, per germline. V was clipped by 0 bases and J by 8 bases, with 14 bases between them. This CDR3 is CASSQDMGVWDEQFF. The DNA of the CDR3 is TGCGCCAGCAGCCAAGATATGGGGGTCTGGGATGAGCAGTTCTTC.

The chain uses TRBV7-9 and TRBJ1-4; unclear D gene. CDR1 and CDR2 from the germline V gene are SEHNR and FQNEAQ (reference sequence). V lost 3 bases, J lost 10 bases, and 15 bases lay in between. This CDR3 contains 14 residues. The CDR3 sequence: CASSLMQSRGKLFF. The CDR3, as DNA: TGTGCCAGCAGCTTGATGCAGTCTCGCGGAAAACTGTTTTTT.